One T cell receptor (beta chain) is described in this entry. Its cognate antigen is unknown. The identical CDR3 is also encoded by other nucleotide sequences in the sample. Measured with immunoSEQ multiplex PCR; TCRdb has only the in-frame clones, and not every one. The data show over 2 million clones, roughly 94% seen once. This specimen comes from a study of shared clonotypes between healthy human individuals. Overall study context: Researchers assigned three CD4 naive, three CD4 memory, two CD8 naive and one CD8 memory plate to each donor.

The donor population consisted of healthy HIV-negative adults with no recent acute infections or vaccinations. The germline V gene encodes CDR1 SNHLY and CDR2 FYNNEI. V lost 6 bases and J 4 bases, leaving 6 bases between the germline ends. The CDR3 consists of 11 residues. Study outcomes and limitations: Only a few donors were included, so the genetic and exposure-history diversity represented was limited.

The genes are TRBV2 and TRBJ2-5, with D maybe TRBD2 (6 bases). Sequencing was done on a sample of naive CD4+ T cells sorted from blood. The subset denotes: CD45RA+ positively selected. This clonotype originated in a young man in good health. In DNA, the CDR3 is TGTGCCAGCAGGGGGGGAGAGACCCAGTACTTC. Translating it yields CASRGGETQYF. The full variable domain, rest sourced from reference TRBV2 and TRBJ2-5, is EPEVTQTPSHQVTQMGQEVILRCVPISNHLYFYWYRQILGQKVEFLVSFYNNEISEKSEIFDDQFSVERPDGSNFTLKIRSTKLEDSAMYFCASRGGETQYFGPGTRLLVL.